This T cell receptor (beta chain) is from a study of cytomegalovirus exposure and HLA in healthy donors. General study results and limits: V- and J-gene trimming of TCR beta was linked (in a later analysis) to a missense DCLRE1C variant. Earlier analysis yielded a pattern in which most TCR beta V segments were productive about 90% or about 30% of the time. For most subjects, TCR beta sequences were reported to predict HLA-A and HLA-B alleles with accuracy.

This PCR relied on a set of 60 Vbeta primers and 13 Jbeta primers. Data came from immunoSEQ multiplex PCR; TCRdb stores just in-frame clones and leaves some out. The sample shows over 130,000 clones, 50% to 75% of them seen only once. The germline CDR1 and CDR2 sequences are SNHLY and FYNNEI. V was cut by 2 bases and J by 7 bases, with 15 bases left in between. CDR3 length: 15 amino acids. This clone was picked up one time. Antigen unknown. The sequenced sample consisted of PBMCs. The clonotype originates from a woman aged 55-75 years in good health and CMV-seropositive. This sequence joins TRBV2 and TRBJ2-1; no reliable D call. DNA for the CDR3: TGTGCCAGCAGTGAAAATCTGCCCCCTAGAAATGAGCAGTTCTTC. As protein: CASSENLPPRNEQFF.